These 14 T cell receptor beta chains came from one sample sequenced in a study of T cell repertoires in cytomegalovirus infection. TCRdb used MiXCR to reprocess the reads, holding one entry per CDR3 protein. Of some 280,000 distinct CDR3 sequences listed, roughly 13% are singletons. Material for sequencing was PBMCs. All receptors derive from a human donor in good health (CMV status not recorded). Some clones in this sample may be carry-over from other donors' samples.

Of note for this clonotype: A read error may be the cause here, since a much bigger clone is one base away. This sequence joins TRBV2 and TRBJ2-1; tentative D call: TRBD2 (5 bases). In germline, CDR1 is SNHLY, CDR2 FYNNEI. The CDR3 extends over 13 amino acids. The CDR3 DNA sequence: TGTGTCAGCACCCGGGACTCCTACAATGAGCAGTTCTTC. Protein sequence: CVSTRDSYNEQFF.

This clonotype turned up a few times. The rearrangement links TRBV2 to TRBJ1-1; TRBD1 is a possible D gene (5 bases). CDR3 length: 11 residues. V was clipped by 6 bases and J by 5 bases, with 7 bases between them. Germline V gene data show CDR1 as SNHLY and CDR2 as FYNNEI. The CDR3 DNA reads TGTGCCAGCAGCAGGGAGACTGAAGCTTTCTTT. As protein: CASSRETEAFF.

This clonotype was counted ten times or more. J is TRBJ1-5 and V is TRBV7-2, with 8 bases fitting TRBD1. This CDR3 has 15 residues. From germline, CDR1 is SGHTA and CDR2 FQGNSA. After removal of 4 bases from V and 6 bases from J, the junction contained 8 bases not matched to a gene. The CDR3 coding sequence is TGTGCCAGCAGCTCCAGGACAGGGAATCTTCAGCCCCAGCATTTT. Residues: CASSSRTGNLQPQHF.

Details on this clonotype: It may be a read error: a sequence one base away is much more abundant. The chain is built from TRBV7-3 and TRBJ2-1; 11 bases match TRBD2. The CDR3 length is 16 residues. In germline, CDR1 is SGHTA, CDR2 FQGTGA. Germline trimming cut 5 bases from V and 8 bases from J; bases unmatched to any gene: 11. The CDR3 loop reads CASSPQTLAGGYEQFF. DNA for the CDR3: TGTGCCAGCAGCCCACAGACCCTAGCGGGGGGCTATGAGCAGTTCTTC.

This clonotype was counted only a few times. The CDR3 spells CASSYGTGGPRYGYTF. The CDR3 nucleotides are TGTGCCAGCAGTTACGGGACAGGGGGGCCCCGCTATGGCTACACCTTC. The chain is built from TRBV6-8 and TRBJ1-2; TRBD1 matches at 11 bases. CDR1 and CDR2 (germline): MNHGY, SAAAGT. The ends lost 2 bases at V and 4 bases at J; junction bases unmatched: 6. This CDR3 comprises 16 residues.

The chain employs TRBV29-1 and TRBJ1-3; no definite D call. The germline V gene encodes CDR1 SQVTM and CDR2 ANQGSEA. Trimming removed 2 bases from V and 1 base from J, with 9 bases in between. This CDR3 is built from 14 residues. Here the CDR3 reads CSVEIGASGNTIYF. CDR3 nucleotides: TGCAGCGTTGAAATAGGTGCTTCTGGAAACACCATATATTTT.

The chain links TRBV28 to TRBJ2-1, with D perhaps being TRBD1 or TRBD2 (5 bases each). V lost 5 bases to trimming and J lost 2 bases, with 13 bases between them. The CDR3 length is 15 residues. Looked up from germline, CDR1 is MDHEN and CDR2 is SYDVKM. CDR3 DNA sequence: TGTGCCAGCAGTCCCGGGACGGCCACCTACAATGAGCAGTTCTTC. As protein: CASSPGTATYNEQFF.

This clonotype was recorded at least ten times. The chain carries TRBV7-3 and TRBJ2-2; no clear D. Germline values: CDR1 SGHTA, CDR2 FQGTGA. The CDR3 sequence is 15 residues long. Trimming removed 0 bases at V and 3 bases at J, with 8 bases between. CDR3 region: CASSLTIGHTGELFF. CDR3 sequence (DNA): TGTGCCAGCAGCTTAACGATCGGTCACACCGGGGAGCTGTTTTTT.

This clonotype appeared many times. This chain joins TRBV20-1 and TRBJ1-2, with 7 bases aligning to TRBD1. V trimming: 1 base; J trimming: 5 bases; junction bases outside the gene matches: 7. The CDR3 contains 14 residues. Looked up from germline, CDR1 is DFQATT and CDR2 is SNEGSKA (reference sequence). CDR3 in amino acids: CSARVPGQKYGYTF. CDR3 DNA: TGCAGTGCTAGAGTTCCGGGACAGAAATATGGCTACACCTTC.

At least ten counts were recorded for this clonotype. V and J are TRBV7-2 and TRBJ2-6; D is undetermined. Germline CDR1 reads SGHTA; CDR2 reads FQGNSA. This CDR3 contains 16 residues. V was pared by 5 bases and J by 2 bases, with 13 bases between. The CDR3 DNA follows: TGTGCCAGCAGCCCGCAACCGACCCCTGGGGCCAACGTCCTGACTTTC. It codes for CASSPQPTPGANVLTF.

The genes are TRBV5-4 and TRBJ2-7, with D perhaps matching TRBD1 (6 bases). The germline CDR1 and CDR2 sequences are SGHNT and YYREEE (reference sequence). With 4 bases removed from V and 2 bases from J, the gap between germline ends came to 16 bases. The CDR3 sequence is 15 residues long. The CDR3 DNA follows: TGTGCCAGCAGCCAATCGATGGACAGTACCTACGAGCAGTACTTC. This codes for CASSQSMDSTYEQYF.

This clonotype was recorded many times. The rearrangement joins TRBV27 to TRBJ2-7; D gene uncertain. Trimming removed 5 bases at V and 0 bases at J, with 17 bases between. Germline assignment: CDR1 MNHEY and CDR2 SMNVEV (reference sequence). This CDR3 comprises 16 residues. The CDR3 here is CASSPSLHDSSYEQYF. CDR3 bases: TGTGCCAGCAGTCCCTCCCTGCACGATAGCTCCTACGAGCAGTACTTC.

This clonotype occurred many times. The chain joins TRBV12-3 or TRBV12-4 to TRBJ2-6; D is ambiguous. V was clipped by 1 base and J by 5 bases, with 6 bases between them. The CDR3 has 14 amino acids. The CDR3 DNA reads TGTGCCAGCAGTTTAGAGAACAGGGCCAACGTCCTGACTTTC. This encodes CASSLENRANVLTF.

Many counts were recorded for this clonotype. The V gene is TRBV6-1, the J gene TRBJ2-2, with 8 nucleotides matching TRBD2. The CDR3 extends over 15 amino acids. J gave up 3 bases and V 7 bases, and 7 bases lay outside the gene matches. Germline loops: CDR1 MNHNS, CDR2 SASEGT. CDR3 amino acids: CASTRSGSYTGELFF. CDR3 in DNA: TGTGCCAGCACTAGGAGCGGGAGTTACACCGGGGAGCTGTTTTTT.